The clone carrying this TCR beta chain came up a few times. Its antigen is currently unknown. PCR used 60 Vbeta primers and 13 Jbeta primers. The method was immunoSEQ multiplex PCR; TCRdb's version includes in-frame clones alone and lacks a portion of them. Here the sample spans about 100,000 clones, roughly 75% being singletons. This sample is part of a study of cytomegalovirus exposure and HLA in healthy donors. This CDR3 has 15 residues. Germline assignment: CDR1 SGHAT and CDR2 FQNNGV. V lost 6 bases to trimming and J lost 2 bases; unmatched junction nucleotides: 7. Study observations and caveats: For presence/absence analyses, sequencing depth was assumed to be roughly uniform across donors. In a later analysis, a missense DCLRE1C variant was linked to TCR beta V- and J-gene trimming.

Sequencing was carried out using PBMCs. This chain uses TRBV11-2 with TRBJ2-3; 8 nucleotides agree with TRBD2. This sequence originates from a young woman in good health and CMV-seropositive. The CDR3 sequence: CASRPPGGHTDTQYF. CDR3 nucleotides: TGTGCCAGCAGACCTCCGGGGGGGCACACAGATACGCAGTATTTT.